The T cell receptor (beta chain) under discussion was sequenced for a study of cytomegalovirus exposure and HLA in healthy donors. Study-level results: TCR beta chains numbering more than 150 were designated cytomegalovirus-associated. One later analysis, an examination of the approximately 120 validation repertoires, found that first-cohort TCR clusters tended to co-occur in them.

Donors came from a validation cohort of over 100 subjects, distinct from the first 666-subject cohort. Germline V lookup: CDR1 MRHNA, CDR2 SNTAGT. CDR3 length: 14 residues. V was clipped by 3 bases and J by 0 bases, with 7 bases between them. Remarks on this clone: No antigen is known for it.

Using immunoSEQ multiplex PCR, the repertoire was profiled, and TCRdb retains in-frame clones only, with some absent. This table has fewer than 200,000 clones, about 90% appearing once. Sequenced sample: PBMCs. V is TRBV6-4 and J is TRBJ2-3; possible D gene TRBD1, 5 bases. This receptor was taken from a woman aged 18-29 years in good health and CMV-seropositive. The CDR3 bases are TGTGCCAGCAGTGAGCAGGGCAGCACAGATACGCAGTATTTT. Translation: CASSEQGSTDTQYF.